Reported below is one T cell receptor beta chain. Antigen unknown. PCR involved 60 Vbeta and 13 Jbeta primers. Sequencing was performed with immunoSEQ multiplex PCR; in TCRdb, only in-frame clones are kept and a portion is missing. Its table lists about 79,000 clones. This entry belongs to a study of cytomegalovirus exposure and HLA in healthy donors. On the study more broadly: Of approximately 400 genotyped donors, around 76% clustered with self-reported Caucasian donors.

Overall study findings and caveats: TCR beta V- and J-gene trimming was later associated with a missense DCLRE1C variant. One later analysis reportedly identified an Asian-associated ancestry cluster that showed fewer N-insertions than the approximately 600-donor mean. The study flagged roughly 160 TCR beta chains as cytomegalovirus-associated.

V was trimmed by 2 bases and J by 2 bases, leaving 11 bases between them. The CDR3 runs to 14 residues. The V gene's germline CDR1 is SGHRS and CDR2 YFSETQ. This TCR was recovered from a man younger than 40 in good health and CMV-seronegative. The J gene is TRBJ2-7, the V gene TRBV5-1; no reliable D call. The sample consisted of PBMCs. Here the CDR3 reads CASSLPTSAYEQYF. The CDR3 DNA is TGCGCCAGCAGCTTACCTACGAGCGCCTACGAGCAGTACTTC.